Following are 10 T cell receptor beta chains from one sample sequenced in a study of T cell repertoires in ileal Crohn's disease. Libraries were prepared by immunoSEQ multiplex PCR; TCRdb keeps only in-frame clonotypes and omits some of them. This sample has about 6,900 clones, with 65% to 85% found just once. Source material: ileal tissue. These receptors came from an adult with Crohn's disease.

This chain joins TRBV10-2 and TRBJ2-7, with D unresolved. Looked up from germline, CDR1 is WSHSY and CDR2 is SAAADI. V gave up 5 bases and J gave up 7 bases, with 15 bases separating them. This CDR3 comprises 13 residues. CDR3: CASSTRSTREQYF. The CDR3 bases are TGCGCCAGCAGTACGAGGTCAACACGAGAGCAGTACTTC.

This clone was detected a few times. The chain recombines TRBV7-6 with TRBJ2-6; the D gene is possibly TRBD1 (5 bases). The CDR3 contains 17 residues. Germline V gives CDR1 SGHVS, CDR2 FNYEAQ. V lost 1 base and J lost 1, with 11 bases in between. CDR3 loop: CASSLGQPYSGANVLTF. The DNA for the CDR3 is TGTGCCAGCAGCTTAGGACAGCCTTATTCTGGGGCCAACGTCCTGACTTTC.

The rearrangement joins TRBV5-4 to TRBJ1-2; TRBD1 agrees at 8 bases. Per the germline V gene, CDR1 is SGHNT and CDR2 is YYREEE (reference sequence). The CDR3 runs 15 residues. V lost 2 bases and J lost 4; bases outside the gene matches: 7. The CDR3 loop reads CASSFFDRGVYGYTF. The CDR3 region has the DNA TGTGCCAGCAGCTTCTTCGACAGGGGTGTCTATGGCTACACCTTC.

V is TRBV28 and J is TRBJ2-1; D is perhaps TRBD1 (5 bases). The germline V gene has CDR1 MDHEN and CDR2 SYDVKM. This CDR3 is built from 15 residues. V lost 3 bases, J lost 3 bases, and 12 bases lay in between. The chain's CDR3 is CASSFDSPIYNEQFF. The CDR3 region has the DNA TGTGCCAGCAGTTTCGACAGCCCAATCTACAATGAGCAGTTCTTC.

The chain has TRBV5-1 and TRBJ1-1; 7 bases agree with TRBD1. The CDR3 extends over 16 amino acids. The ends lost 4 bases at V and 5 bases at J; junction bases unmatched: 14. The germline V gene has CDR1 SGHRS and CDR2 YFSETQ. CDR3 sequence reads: CASSPRDSLPGTEAFF. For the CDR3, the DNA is TGCGCCAGCAGCCCCAGGGACAGCCTGCCCGGGACTGAAGCTTTCTTT.

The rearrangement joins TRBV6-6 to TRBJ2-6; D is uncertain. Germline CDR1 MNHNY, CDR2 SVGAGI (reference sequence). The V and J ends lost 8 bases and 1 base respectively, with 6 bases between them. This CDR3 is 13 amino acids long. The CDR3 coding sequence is TGTGCCAGCGCGACTTCTGGGGCCAACGTCCTGACTTTC. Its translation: CASATSGANVLTF.

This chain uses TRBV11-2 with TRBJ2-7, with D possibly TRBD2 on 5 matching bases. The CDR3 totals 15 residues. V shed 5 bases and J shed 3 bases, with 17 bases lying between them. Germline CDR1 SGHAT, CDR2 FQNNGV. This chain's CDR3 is CASSQLDSTRYEQYF. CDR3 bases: TGTGCCAGCAGCCAACTGGACTCGACTCGCTACGAGCAGTACTTC.

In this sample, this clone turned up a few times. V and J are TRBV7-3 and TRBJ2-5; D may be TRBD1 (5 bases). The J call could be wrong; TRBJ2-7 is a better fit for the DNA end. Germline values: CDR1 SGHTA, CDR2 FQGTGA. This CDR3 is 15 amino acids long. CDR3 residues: CASSAQGVNTYEQYF. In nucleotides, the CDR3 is TGTGCCAGCAGCGCACAAGGGGTGAATACCTACGAGCAGTACTTC.

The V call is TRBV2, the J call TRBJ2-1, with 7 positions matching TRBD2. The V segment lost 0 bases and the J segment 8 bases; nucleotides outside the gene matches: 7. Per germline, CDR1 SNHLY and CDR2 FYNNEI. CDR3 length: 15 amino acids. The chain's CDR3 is CASSEARFGRDEQFF. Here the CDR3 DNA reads TGTGCCAGCAGTGAAGCGCGGTTTGGGAGGGATGAGCAGTTCTTC.

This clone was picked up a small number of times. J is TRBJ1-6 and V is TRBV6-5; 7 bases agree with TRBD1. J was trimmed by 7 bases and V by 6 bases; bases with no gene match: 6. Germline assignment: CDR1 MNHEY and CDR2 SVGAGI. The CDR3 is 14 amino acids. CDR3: CASSRTGRNSPLHF. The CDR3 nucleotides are TGTGCCAGCAGCCGGACAGGAAGGAATTCACCCCTCCACTTT.